This TCR beta chain is from a study of T cell changes during pregnancy in multiple sclerosis. This clone is medium-sized within its sample. The table came from immunoSEQ multiplex PCR; TCRdb's copy has only in-frame clones and leaves some out. This table holds roughly 120,000 clones, 80% to 95% found once. Germline values: CDR1 MNHNS, CDR2 SASEGT. The CDR3 extends over 14 amino acids. V was pared by 6 bases and J by 7 bases, with 9 bases of the junction left unmatched. Sample: peripheral blood, taken in the third trimester of pregnancy. The rearrangement joins TRBV6-1 to TRBJ1-2; the match to TRBD1 covers 9 bases. The origin of this receptor is a female donor with multiple sclerosis, enrolled in a pregnancy study. The CDR3 DNA reads TGTGCCAGCAGAAACGGACAGGGGATTTTTGGCTACACCTTC. It specifies CASRNGQGIFGYTF.